The clone carrying this T cell receptor beta chain has just one count. The data originate from a study of T cell responses to AZD1222 COVID-19 vaccine. As for the study in general: It was second doses at about 4 or about 12 weeks that were pooled.

CDR3 size: 11 residues. Germline assignment: CDR1 GTSNPN and CDR2 SVGIG (reference sequence). The V and J ends lost 2 bases and 9 bases, in that order; junction bases with no gene match: 4. Profiling relied on immunoSEQ multiplex PCR, and the TCRdb table lists in-frame clones only, not all of them. The sample contains 110,000 to 150,000 clones, about 93% of which appear only once. The genes are TRBV30 and TRBJ2-7, with 7 bases fitting TRBD2. The input for sequencing was peripheral blood, taken on day 0 of AZD1222 vaccination. The source is an adult in good health. As DNA, the CDR3 is TGTGCCTGGAGTCTACGCGGGGGGCAGTACTTC. It specifies CAWSLRGGQYF.